Each of the 27 T cell receptor beta chains below was sequenced from the same sample in a study of memory B cells and T cells in multiple sclerosis. Their antigens are not known. After stimulus-free culture, autoproliferating CFSE-dim and non-proliferating CFSE-high T cells were sequenced separately. Cultures began with roughly 49 million CFSE-labeled PBMCs, unstimulated for 7 to 8 days, with replicate wells pooled. Method: immunoSEQ multiplex PCR; TCRdb's copy keeps in-frame clones and lacks some. Of 40,000 to 50,000 clones listed, almost 85% are singletons. Sequencing was carried out using PBMCs from blood kept in culture. These receptors were obtained from a human donor with multiple sclerosis.

The chain has TRBV19 and TRBJ2-3, with 9 nucleotides matching TRBD2. Per germline, CDR1 LNHDA and CDR2 SQIVND (reference sequence). The V and J ends lost 0 bases and 2 bases, in that order; junction bases with no gene match: 6. The length of the CDR3 is 17 residues. Here the CDR3 DNA reads TGTGCCAGTAGTATAGATGTAGCGGGGGTTTCCACAGATACGCAGTATTTT. This encodes CASSIDVAGVSTDTQYF.

The rearrangement links TRBV15 to TRBJ1-2; D ambiguous. Looked up from germline, CDR1 is LNHNV and CDR2 is YYDKDF (reference sequence). V was clipped by 6 bases and J by 2 bases, with 4 bases between them. This CDR3 is 11 amino acids long. As DNA, the CDR3 is TGTGCCACCAGACAAAACTATGGCTACACCTTC. Translation gives CATRQNYGYTF.

This chain links TRBV30 with TRBJ1-1; D is ambiguous. The CDR3 contains 14 residues. Germline CDR1 is GTSNPN and CDR2 is SVGIG (reference sequence). The germline V and J ends were trimmed by 5 bases and 1 base, with 14 bases remaining between them. The CDR3 bases are TGTGCCTGGCGCAAAGTCGGCCCGAACACTGAAGCTTTCTTT. It yields the protein CAWRKVGPNTEAFF.

The rearrangement links TRBV6-1 to TRBJ2-1; no reliable D call. The CDR3 is made up of 15 amino acids. V was pared by 7 bases and J by 5 bases, with 18 bases between. Germline CDR1 reads MNHNS; CDR2 reads SASEGT. The CDR3 bases are TGTGCCAGCAATAAGGCGCGGAACCGTAACAATGAGCAGTTCTTC. It specifies CASNKARNRNNEQFF.

The chain recombines TRBV27 with TRBJ2-3; no clear D. Looked up from germline, CDR1 is MNHEY and CDR2 is SMNVEV (reference sequence). Between the trimmed V and J ends, which lost 0 bases and 7 bases, there was a span of 11 bases. The CDR3 has 14 amino acids. This chain's CDR3 is CASSLSVPANTQYF. The CDR3 nucleotides are TGTGCCAGCAGTTTATCTGTGCCCGCGAATACGCAGTATTTT.

The chain links TRBV5-6 to TRBJ1-3; the D gene is possibly TRBD1 (5 bases). Germline lookup yields CDR1 SGHDT and CDR2 YYEEEE. The V and J ends lost 3 bases and 0 bases respectively, with 13 bases between them. This CDR3 comprises 16 residues. The CDR3 nucleotides read TGTGCCAGCAGCTCGGACACCGGAGCCTCTGGAAACACCATATATTTT. Its translation: CASSSDTGASGNTIYF.

This clone turned up a few times. V and J are TRBV7-2 and TRBJ1-5; no firm D call. The CDR3 totals 13 residues. Trimming shortened V by 1 base and J by 7 bases, and 8 bases separated the two germline ends. From germline, CDR1 is SGHTA and CDR2 FQGNSA. The CDR3 protein is CASSLEPHQPQHF. The CDR3 DNA sequence: TGTGCCAGCAGCTTAGAACCGCACCAGCCCCAGCATTTT.

There are a few counts of this clone. The chain has TRBV19 and TRBJ1-6, with D uncertain. Per the germline V gene, CDR1 is LNHDA and CDR2 is SQIVND (reference sequence). This CDR3 has 14 amino acids. The V and J ends lost 1 base and 11 bases respectively, with 12 bases between them. CDR3 nucleotide sequence: TGTGCCAGTAGTATAGCGTCAGTATTTACACCCCTCCACTTT. Protein sequence: CASSIASVFTPLHF.

The chain carries TRBV7-6 and TRBJ2-3, with 7 positions matching TRBD1. Looked up from germline, CDR1 is SGHVS and CDR2 is FNYEAQ. J was trimmed by 4 bases and V by 1 base; bases with no gene match: 8. CDR3 length: 16 residues. The DNA of the CDR3 is TGTGCCAGCAGCTTAGTCCCAAGGGGGCACGCAGATACGCAGTATTTT. Its translation is CASSLVPRGHADTQYF.

This rearrangement joins TRBV6-6 to TRBJ1-2, with D unclear. This CDR3 has 16 residues. Looked up from germline, CDR1 is MNHNY and CDR2 is SVGAGI (reference sequence). V was clipped by 5 bases and J by 3 bases, with 19 bases between them. CDR3 bases: TGTGCCAGCAGTCCCTCCATCACGGATCCGTACTATGGCTACACCTTC. Translation: CASSPSITDPYYGYTF.

The rearrangement uses TRBV7-9 and TRBJ1-4; 8 nucleotides line up with TRBD1. CDR1 and CDR2 (germline): SEHNR, FQNEAQ (reference sequence). The CDR3 covers 14 residues. J was trimmed by 8 bases and V by 4 bases; bases with no gene match: 6. CDR3: CASSSGQGREKLFF. In nucleotides, the CDR3 is TGTGCCAGCAGCTCAGGACAGGGTAGAGAAAAACTGTTTTTT.

This clone was seen only a few times. V usage is TRBV4-3 and J usage is TRBJ1-3, with 9 nucleotides matching TRBD1. The germline gives CDR1 LGHNA, CDR2 YSLEER. Trimming cost V 3 bases and J 2 bases; bases outside gene matches: 5. The CDR3 has 16 amino acids. CDR3 residues: CASSQDRGNPGNTIYF. In DNA, the CDR3 is TGCGCCAGCAGCCAGGACAGGGGAAACCCTGGAAACACCATATATTTT.

The V gene is TRBV4-3, the J gene TRBJ1-1; TRBD1 is a possible D gene (6 bases). In germline, CDR1 is LGHNA, CDR2 YSLEER. Between the trimmed V and J ends, which lost 2 bases and 6 bases, there was a span of 22 bases. The CDR3 spans 17 residues. CDR3 coding DNA: TGCGCCAGCAGCCAACTTGCATCCTTAACAGGGCGCCCTGAAGCTTTCTTT. Protein product: CASSQLASLTGRPEAFF.

The chain employs TRBV5-8 and TRBJ1-5; 8 bases are a match to TRBD1. The CDR3 runs 14 residues. V was clipped by 4 bases and J by 4 bases; unmatched bases: 4. The germline V gene has CDR1 SGHTS and CDR2 YDEGEE. Written as DNA, the CDR3 is TGTGCCAGCAGCCCGCGGACAGGGAATCAGCCCCAGCATTTT. Protein: CASSPRTGNQPQHF.

In its sample, this clone was seen once. The V gene is TRBV2, the J gene TRBJ2-3, with a weak D call TRBD2 (6 bases). The CDR3 is 15 amino acids. Germline loops: CDR1 SNHLY, CDR2 FYNNEI. Between the trimmed V and J ends, which lost 2 bases and 7 bases, there was a span of 16 bases. The CDR3 protein is CASSEIRTKDNTQYF. The CDR3 nucleotides are TGTGCCAGCAGTGAAATAAGGACTAAAGACAATACGCAGTATTTT.

This chain connects TRBV15 to TRBJ1-6, with D possibly matching TRBD1 (5 bases). Per the germline V gene, CDR1 is LNHNV and CDR2 is YYDKDF (reference sequence). V dropped 0 bases and J dropped 11 bases, with 11 bases sitting between them. The CDR3 length is 14 residues. In DNA form, the CDR3 reads TGTGCCACCAGCAGAGACAGGGCGATTCCACCCCTCCACTTT. This sequence encodes CATSRDRAIPPLHF.

V gene TRBV19 combines with J gene TRBJ2-7, with D perhaps matching TRBD2 (5 bases). Germline CDR1 LNHDA, CDR2 SQIVND (reference sequence). The CDR3 covers 14 residues. The V end lost 4 bases, the J end lost 5 bases, and 15 bases lay between the germline ends. CDR3 sequence reads: CASSSSRGFDEQYF. CDR3 DNA: TGTGCCAGTAGTAGCTCCCGCGGGTTCGACGAGCAGTACTTC. Using reference TRBV19 and TRBJ2-7 for the parts outside the CDR3, the full variable domain is DGGITQSPKYLFRKEGQNVTLSCEQNLNHDAMYWYRQDPGQGLRLIYYSQIVNDFQKGDIAEGYSVSREKKESFPLTVTSAQKNPTAFYLCASSSSRGFDEQYFGPGTRLTVT.

This clone was seen a single time. The V and J genes are TRBV6-5 and TRBJ2-1; a possible D gene is TRBD1 (5 bases). V lost 6 bases and J lost 4, with 10 bases in between. The CDR3 runs 13 residues. CDR1 and CDR2 from the germline V gene are MNHEY and SVGAGI. CDR3 loop: CASRLDRYNEQFF. The CDR3 nucleotides are TGTGCCAGCAGGCTCGACAGATACAATGAGCAGTTCTTC.

The chain combines TRBV4-1 with TRBJ1-2; D call uncertain. Germline loops: CDR1 MGHRA, CDR2 YSYEKL. Trimming took off 0 bases at V and 1 base at J, with 9 bases between the two ends. The CDR3 consists of 15 residues. In nucleotides, the CDR3 is TGCGCCAGCAGCCAAGATTTAGGACGTAACTATGGCTACACCTTC. Protein sequence: CASSQDLGRNYGYTF.

The chain has TRBV5-1 and TRBJ1-1; 8 nucleotides match TRBD1. The CDR3 runs 16 residues. CDR1 is SGHRS and CDR2 is YFSETQ in the germline V gene. V trimming: 4 bases; J trimming: 0 bases; junction bases outside the gene matches: 8. The CDR3 DNA reads TGCGCCAGCAGCCTTGGGACAGGAGGGCTGAACACTGAAGCTTTCTTT. The encoded protein is CASSLGTGGLNTEAFF.

About this clone itself: Distinct nucleotide sequences in the sample also encode this CDR3. This chain uses TRBV5-1 with TRBJ1-1, with D unclear. The CDR3 has 14 residues. In germline, CDR1 is SGHRS, CDR2 YFSETQ. Trimming left V 3 bases short and J 1 base short, with 10 bases between. The chain's CDR3 is CASSSTAGNTEAFF. The CDR3 DNA is TGCGCCAGCAGCTCTACTGCTGGGAACACTGAAGCTTTCTTT.

The rearrangement uses TRBV15 and TRBJ2-7; 11 bases fit TRBD2. The CDR3 spans 15 residues. J lost 1 base, V lost 3 bases, and 2 bases had no gene match. Per the germline V gene, CDR1 is LNHNV and CDR2 is YYDKDF (reference sequence). The chain's CDR3 is CATSRTSGVSYEQYF. The CDR3, as DNA: TGTGCCACCAGCAGGACTAGCGGGGTTTCCTACGAGCAGTACTTC.

The chain carries TRBV27 and TRBJ1-1, with D perhaps TRBD1 (6 bases). The CDR3 extends over 18 amino acids. V lost 7 bases, J lost 0 bases, and 24 bases lay in between. CDR1 is MNHEY and CDR2 is SMNVEV in the germline V gene (reference sequence). As DNA, the CDR3 is TGTGCCAGCACCTACGGAAGGGGGAGGGGGTTAATGAACACTGAAGCTTTCTTT. Protein sequence: CASTYGRGRGLMNTEAFF.

The chain carries TRBV4-1 and TRBJ2-2; the D gene is possibly TRBD2 (5 bases). Between the trimmed V and J ends, which lost 4 bases and 1 base, there was a span of 13 bases. The germline CDR1 and CDR2 sequences are MGHRA and YSYEKL. There are 16 residues in the CDR3. CDR3 loop: CASSRYAGQNTGELFF. CDR3 nucleotide sequence: TGCGCCAGCAGCCGCTACGCGGGCCAGAACACCGGGGAGCTGTTTTTT.

The CDR3 nucleotides read TGTGCCAGCAGCTTGACAGTGAGAATAGGTTCACCCCTCCACTTT. This translates into CASSLTVRIGSPLHF. The V call is TRBV7-2, the J call TRBJ1-6; possibly TRBD1 for D (5 bases). CDR3 length: 15 amino acids. The germline CDR1 and CDR2 sequences are SGHTA and FQGNSA. V was shortened by 3 bases and J by 9 bases, with 15 bases between the two germline ends.

This chain uses TRBV7-2 with TRBJ2-1, with 13 bases identical to TRBD2. Germline V lookup: CDR1 SGHTA, CDR2 FQGNSA. Trimming at V came to 2 bases and at J to 0 bases, leaving 4 bases not matched to a gene. The CDR3 has 18 amino acids. The chain's CDR3 is CASSLTSGGASSYNEQFF. CDR3 DNA sequence: TGTGCCAGCAGCTTAACTAGCGGGGGGGCGAGCTCCTACAATGAGCAGTTCTTC.

J is TRBJ2-5 and V is TRBV11-2; D call uncertain. V gave up 5 bases and J gave up 2 bases, with 9 bases separating them. This CDR3 is 13 amino acids long. The germline V gene encodes CDR1 SGHAT and CDR2 FQNNGV. In DNA form, the CDR3 reads TGTGCCAGCAGCGCCCCCCCACAAGAGACCCAGTACTTC. Amino acids: CASSAPPQETQYF.